This T cell receptor (beta chain) was recovered during a study of regulatory T cells in long-lasting Graves disease. For TCR beta, libraries came from iRepertoire HTBI primers and Arm-PCR of CDR3 regions. One entry per CDR3 protein, called by TCRdb with MiXCR from the multiplex PCR reads. Among 400,000 or so distinct CDR3 sequences, around 21% were seen once, and the ten largest hold less than 25%. V was cut by 3 bases and J by 1 base, with 10 bases left in between. The germline V gene encodes CDR1 KGHSH and CDR2 LQKENI. The CDR3 is 14 residues long. Sample time point: persistent/refractory GD, antithyroid drugs over 5 years with positive TRAb. The TCR library was prepared using RNA isolated from PBMCs. In its sample, this clonotype was seen a few times.

The receptor's source is a female donor with Graves disease. This chain uses TRBV18 with TRBJ2-7; either TRBD1 or TRBD2 may supply D (5 bases each). The sequences come from peripheral blood mononuclear cells (PBMCs), collected when the disease was refractory, from a patient treated with antithyroid drugs. The CDR3 sequence: CASSPGVVSYEQYF. CDR3 DNA sequence: TGTGCCAGCTCACCGGGGGTCGTTTCCTACGAGCAGTACTTC.